One sample yielded the 17 T cell receptor beta chains listed below, sequenced in a study of T cells in Graves' hyperthyroidism and ophthalmopathy. The CDR3 regions of TCR beta were amplified from RNA transcripts. TCR CDR3 regions were first amplified by RT-PCR with HTBI primers. TCRdb called the multiplex PCR reads again in MiXCR, with one record for every CDR3 protein. Counted here are approximately 600,000 distinct CDR3 sequences, approximately 15% occurring once; the ten biggest clones make up 3.5% to 4.5%. What was sequenced was blood. The receptors were sampled from a woman aged 40-49 years with Graves' ophthalmopathy.

This clonotype was recorded at least ten times. The chain is built from TRBV5-1 and TRBJ1-1, with D possibly TRBD1 on 5 matching bases. The CDR3 loop spans 14 amino acids. V dropped 6 bases and J dropped 5 bases, with 17 bases sitting between them. The germline V gene encodes CDR1 SGHRS and CDR2 YFSETQ. CDR3 in amino acids: CASTPGTSETEAFF. The CDR3 nucleotides read TGCGCCAGCACCCCCGGGACCTCGGAAACTGAAGCTTTCTTT.

This clonotype showed up just a few times. This rearrangement joins TRBV28 to TRBJ2-3; D unresolved. Germline CDR1 reads MDHEN; CDR2 reads SYDVKM. This CDR3 is built from 13 residues. Trimming removed 4 bases from V and 3 bases from J, with 8 bases in between. The CDR3: CASSSFITDTQYF. The CDR3 DNA sequence: TGTGCCAGCAGTTCCTTTATAACAGATACGCAGTATTTT. The entire variable domain, with the rest obtained from reference TRBV28 and TRBJ2-3, is as follows: DVKVTQSSRYLVKRTGEKVFLECVQDMDHENMFWYRQDPGLGLRLIYFSYDVKMKEKGDIPEGYSVSREKKERFSLILESASTNQTSMYLCASSSFITDTQYFGPGTRLTVL.

This clonotype was picked up many times. The V call is TRBV19, the J call TRBJ2-2, with 8 positions matching TRBD2. CDR3 length equals 17 residues. CDR1 and CDR2 (germline): LNHDA, SQIVND (reference sequence). The CDR3 sequence is CAAAGRGTGGGTGELFF. The CDR3 coding sequence is TGTGCTGCGGCAGGGAGAGGAACGGGAGGGGGAACCGGGGAGCTGTTTTTT.

This clonotype was counted many times. The chain has TRBV20-1 and TRBJ1-2; 10 bases agree with TRBD1. Germline CDR1 is DFQATT and CDR2 is SNEGSKA (reference sequence). Trimming at V came to 8 bases and at J to 0 bases, leaving 9 bases not matched to a gene. CDR3 size: 15 residues. The DNA for the CDR3 is TGCAGTCAACCGGGACAGGGGCAACCTAACTATGGCTACACCTTC. Its translation is CSQPGQGQPNYGYTF.

This chain links TRBV10-3 with TRBJ1-2; 7 bases line up with TRBD1. The CDR3 is 11 amino acids. Germline lookup yields CDR1 ENHRY and CDR2 SYGVKD. J gave up 8 bases and V 6 bases, and 3 bases lay outside the gene matches. The CDR3 DNA is TGTGCCATCAGCGGGACAGAAGGCTACACCTTC. As protein: CAISGTEGYTF.

The DNA for the CDR3 is TGTGCCAGCAGAAGACCCATACTGACCGGCCAGTACTTC. Protein sequence: CASRRPILTGQYF. The V call is TRBV6-1, the J call TRBJ2-5; D unclear. CDR1 MNHNS and CDR2 SASEGT come from the germline V gene. The CDR3 covers 13 residues. Trimming removed 6 bases from V and 10 bases from J, with 18 bases in between.

This clonotype was observed many times. The chain is built from TRBV10-3 and TRBJ2-5; no reliable D call. Germline CDR1 is ENHRY and CDR2 is SYGVKD. Trimming removed 10 bases from V and 3 bases from J, with 21 bases in between. This CDR3 spans 15 amino acids. CDR3 sequence: CATGRWAAEEETQYF. CDR3 sequence (DNA): TGTGCCACCGGTCGATGGGCGGCCGAGGAAGAGACCCAGTACTTC.

This clonotype has ten or more counts. The chain combines TRBV6-2 or TRBV6-3 with TRBJ2-7, with 7 bases aligning to TRBD1. Germline lookup yields CDR1 MNHEY and CDR2 SVGEGT. This CDR3 spans 11 amino acids. V lost 3 bases and J lost 13; bases outside the gene matches: 6. The CDR3 loop is CASSYLGQSYF. In DNA, the CDR3 is TGTGCCAGCAGTTATTTGGGACAGTCATACTTC.

This clonotype has a count of ten or more. The chain combines TRBV11-1 with TRBJ1-1; D may be TRBD1 (5 bases). Deletions cut 1 base from V and 5 bases from J, with 17 bases between. CDR3 size: 16 residues. Germline-derived CDR1 and CDR2 are SGHAT and FQDESV (reference sequence). The CDR3 loop is CASSLEIWVGGTEAFF. CDR3 bases: TGTGCCAGCAGCTTAGAAATCTGGGTCGGGGGTACTGAAGCTTTCTTT.

This clonotype was recorded only once. The V and J genes are TRBV6-1 and TRBJ1-2; no definite D call. Germline assignment: CDR1 MNHNS and CDR2 SASEGT. V shed 5 bases and J shed 4 bases, with 20 bases lying between them. The CDR3 consists of 16 residues. CDR3 region: CASSKLDHSGAYGYTF. CDR3 sequence (DNA): TGTGCCAGCAGTAAACTGGACCACTCGGGAGCCTATGGCTACACCTTC.

This clonotype has at least ten counts. The rearrangement joins TRBV4-3 to TRBJ2-7; D is ambiguous. CDR1 and CDR2 (germline): LGHNA, YSLEER. The CDR3 loop spans 13 amino acids. V was clipped by 0 bases and J by 3 bases, with 6 bases between them. The CDR3 spells CASSQDLGYEQYF. In DNA, the CDR3 is TGCGCCAGCAGCCAAGATCTGGGCTACGAGCAGTACTTC.

This clonotype has a count of ten or more. The rearrangement uses TRBV7-2 and TRBJ2-2; the D is unclear. Trimming shortened V by 5 bases and J by 8 bases, and 12 bases separated the two germline ends. This CDR3 has 13 residues. The germline CDR1 and CDR2 sequences are SGHTA and FQGNSA. The CDR3 protein is CASSPRALGELFF. CDR3 bases: TGTGCCAGCAGCCCCCGGGCTCTAGGGGAGCTGTTTTTT. The full variable domain, rest sourced from reference TRBV7-2 and TRBJ2-2, is GAGVSQSPSNKVTEKGKDVELRCDPISGHTALYWYRQSLGQGLEFLIYFQGNSAPDKSGLPSDRFSAERTGGSVSTLTIQRTQQEDSAVYLCASSPRALGELFFGEGSRLTVL.

This clonotype was seen many times. This chain links TRBV27 with TRBJ2-7; 9 nucleotides align to TRBD1. CDR3 length: 16 residues. J gave up 0 bases and V 7 bases, and 10 bases lay outside the gene matches. Looked up from germline, CDR1 is MNHEY and CDR2 is SMNVEV (reference sequence). This CDR3 is CASTRSGTGLSYEQYF. The CDR3 DNA reads as TGTGCCAGCACTCGATCGGGGACAGGGCTCTCCTACGAGCAGTACTTC.

The rearrangement joins TRBV3-1 to TRBJ1-2; no clear D gene. The V end lost 3 bases, the J end lost 5 bases, and 13 bases lay between the germline ends. CDR1 and CDR2 (germline): LGHDT, YNNKEL (reference sequence). The CDR3 spans 14 residues. The CDR3 DNA reads TGTGCCAGCAGCCATCCGGGAGCTACTTATGGCTACACCTTC. Protein sequence: CASSHPGATYGYTF.

The chain combines TRBV28 with TRBJ2-7, with 9 bases matching TRBD2. The CDR3 sequence is 14 residues long. Per germline, CDR1 MDHEN and CDR2 SYDVKM. The J segment lost 4 bases and the V segment lost 6 bases, leaving 7 bases of the junction unmatched. Here the CDR3 DNA reads TGTGCCAGCAGACCTGCGGGAGGGTCGTACGAGCAGTACTTC. This gives the protein CASRPAGGSYEQYF.

This clonotype was counted at least ten times. The rearrangement joins TRBV30 to TRBJ1-3; a possible D gene is TRBD1 (5 bases). This CDR3 contains 16 residues. Per germline, CDR1 GTSNPN and CDR2 SVGIG (reference sequence). Trimming cost V 6 bases and J 1 base, with 19 bases left between them. The CDR3 is CACPFQGEGSGNTIYF. The CDR3 DNA sequence: TGTGCCTGTCCATTCCAGGGTGAAGGGTCTGGAAACACCATATATTTT.

This clonotype was found a few times. This chain uses TRBV6-2 or TRBV6-3 with TRBJ1-1; D remains ambiguous. The V and J ends lost 5 bases and 3 bases respectively, with 10 bases between them. CDR1 and CDR2 (germline): MNHEY, SVGEGT. The CDR3 spans 13 residues. The CDR3 nucleotides read TGTGCCAGCAGTCCAATGCCCTACACTGAAGCTTTCTTT. Translated, it gives CASSPMPYTEAFF.